This TCR beta chain appears in the sequencing data of a study of Ad26.COV2.S vaccination and SARS-CoV-2 variants. CDR1 and CDR2 (germline): SNHLY, FYNNEI. The length of the CDR3 is 14 residues. J gave up 3 bases and V 5 bases, and 2 bases lay outside the gene matches. This clone occurred many times. The assay was immunoSEQ multiplex PCR, and TCRdb's table has in-frame clones only and misses some. The profile shows about 460,000 clones, approximately 90% of them singletons. The sample's treatment: some 19 received Ad26.COV2.S at low or high dose, single or two shots; about 5 received placebo; per-sample allocation not given. It was on day 63 after the first vaccine or placebo injection that samples were taken.

This TCR was recovered from a person between 18 and 65 years old who received the Ad26.COV2.S COVID-19 vaccine or a placebo. V usage is TRBV2 and J usage is TRBJ2-2, with 8 bases lining up with TRBD1. This sample comprised peripheral blood, obtained in a trial of Ad26.COV2.S vaccine versus placebo. The CDR3 sequence: CASSWTGHTGELFF. CDR3 in DNA: TGTGCCAGCAGTTGGACAGGGCACACCGGGGAGCTGTTTTTT.